This is a list of T cell receptor beta chains from one sample in a study of response to subunit inactivated influenza vaccine. One entry per CDR3 protein results from TCRdb running MiXCR on the RT-PCR reads. This table holds some 800,000 distinct CDR3 sequences, around 20% found once. The sequenced sample was PBMCs from blood, obtained 5 to 6 days after vaccination. The origin of the receptors is a man in his fifties or sixties who received an inactivated influenza vaccine. CDR3s include the opening cysteine and the closing phenylalanine or tryptophan. Each record gives: D gene, J gene, clone size, V gene, CDR3 DNA, CDR3 protein. The D gene is left open where the match is weak. Only part of the rows carry a size: once, few, many, or a class if the clone is expanded.

d_call: TRBD2
j_call: TRBJ2-7
clone_size: .
v_call: TRBV24-1
cdr3_nt: TGTGCCACCAGTGATTCAGCCAGCGGGAGGGGCTACGAGCAGTACTTC
cdr3_aa: CATSDSASGRGYEQYF

d_call: TRBD2
j_call: TRBJ2-7
clone_size: .
v_call: TRBV20-1
cdr3_nt: TGCAGTGCTAGTAGGACTAGCGGGCACTACGAGCAGTACTTC
cdr3_aa: CSASRTSGHYEQYF

d_call: .
j_call: TRBJ2-3
clone_size: .
v_call: TRBV20-1
cdr3_nt: TGCAGTGCTAGGCAAACGGAGGCCTTTAGCACAGATACGCAGTATTTT
cdr3_aa: CSARQTEAFSTDTQYF

d_call: .
j_call: TRBJ1-4
clone_size: .
v_call: TRBV6-1
cdr3_nt: TGTGCCAGCAGACCCCAGGGAGGGGTGAATGAAAAACTGTTTTTT
cdr3_aa: CASRPQGGVNEKLFF

d_call: TRBD1
j_call: TRBJ2-5
clone_size: few
v_call: TRBV10-3
cdr3_nt: TGTGCCACCCAGACAGGGGAAAAGACCCAGTACTTC
cdr3_aa: CATQTGEKTQYF

d_call: .
j_call: TRBJ1-3
clone_size: .
v_call: TRBV12-3/TRBV12-4
cdr3_nt: TGCGCGTATTGGGTGGGAAACACCATATATTTT
cdr3_aa: CAYWVGNTIYF

d_call: .
j_call: TRBJ2-7
clone_size: few
v_call: TRBV5-5
cdr3_nt: TGTGCCAAAGGAGACCGCATCTCCTACGAGCAGTACTTC
cdr3_aa: CAKGDRISYEQYF

d_call: .
j_call: TRBJ2-5
clone_size: few
v_call: TRBV20-1
cdr3_nt: TGCAGTGCTGAGAGCTTATCCCGGGACCAAGAGACCCAGTACTTC
cdr3_aa: CSAESLSRDQETQYF

d_call: .
j_call: TRBJ2-1
clone_size: few
v_call: TRBV7-6
cdr3_nt: TGTGCCAGCACCCCCGGCCCGCGATTTTCCAATGAGCAGTTCTTC
cdr3_aa: CASTPGPRFSNEQFF

d_call: TRBD2
j_call: TRBJ2-1
clone_size: .
v_call: TRBV7-9
cdr3_nt: TGTGCCAGCAGCTCTCGGACTAGCGGGAGTGACAATGAGCAGTTCTTC
cdr3_aa: CASSSRTSGSDNEQFF

d_call: TRBD2
j_call: TRBJ2-7
clone_size: few
v_call: TRBV10-3
cdr3_nt: TGTGCCATCAGCCAGGAGAGGATAAGGGAGGGAAACTACGAGCAGTACTTC
cdr3_aa: CAISQERIREGNYEQYF

d_call: TRBD2
j_call: TRBJ2-1
clone_size: .
v_call: TRBV5-1
cdr3_nt: TGCGCCAGCAGCTTGAGTTTAGGACTAGCGGGAAGGAGCTCCTACAATGAGCAGTTCTTC
cdr3_aa: CASSLSLGLAGRSSYNEQFF

d_call: .
j_call: TRBJ2-1
clone_size: few
v_call: TRBV29-1
cdr3_nt: TGCAGCGTTGGGGATACAGGCAGGATGTACAATGAGCAGTTCTTC
cdr3_aa: CSVGDTGRMYNEQFF

d_call: .
j_call: TRBJ1-5
clone_size: few
v_call: TRBV12-3/TRBV12-4
cdr3_nt: TGTGCCAGCAGTACCCTTGGGAGGGACCAGCCCCAGCATTTT
cdr3_aa: CASSTLGRDQPQHF

d_call: .
j_call: TRBJ2-2
clone_size: .
v_call: TRBV7-2
cdr3_nt: TGTGCCTACGGAGGAGCCCGGGCCGGGGAGCTGTTTTTT
cdr3_aa: CAYGGARAGELFF

d_call: .
j_call: TRBJ2-1
clone_size: many
v_call: TRBV7-3
cdr3_nt: TGTGCCAGCAGCATTTCCCGCGACTGGGGTAATGAGCAGTTCTTC
cdr3_aa: CASSISRDWGNEQFF

d_call: .
j_call: TRBJ1-1
clone_size: .
v_call: TRBV5-1
cdr3_nt: TGCGCCAGCAGCTTGGGACAGGTAATGAACACTGAAGCTTTCTTT
cdr3_aa: CASSLGQVMNTEAFF

d_call: .
j_call: TRBJ1-6
clone_size: few
v_call: TRBV9
cdr3_nt: TGTGCCAGCAGCGTAGGGCCGGGGGCCGTTAATTCACCCCTCCACTTT
cdr3_aa: CASSVGPGAVNSPLHF

d_call: .
j_call: TRBJ1-4
clone_size: few
v_call: TRBV12-3/TRBV12-4
cdr3_nt: TGTGCCAGCAGTTACCGACAGGCGTATAATGAAAAACTGTTTTTT
cdr3_aa: CASSYRQAYNEKLFF

d_call: .
j_call: TRBJ1-2
clone_size: few
v_call: TRBV2
cdr3_nt: TGTGCCAGCAGGGTAATTAGGGAGGCTGGCTACACCTTC
cdr3_aa: CASRVIREAGYTF

d_call: .
j_call: TRBJ1-1
clone_size: .
v_call: TRBV20-1
cdr3_nt: TGCAGTGCTAGAGACCGGACAAAGTTGAACACTGAAGCTTTCTTT
cdr3_aa: CSARDRTKLNTEAFF

d_call: TRBD2
j_call: TRBJ2-1
clone_size: many
v_call: TRBV12-3/TRBV12-4
cdr3_nt: TGTGCCAGCAGAGGACTAGCGGCAGACTCCTACAATGAGCAGTTCTTC
cdr3_aa: CASRGLAADSYNEQFF

d_call: .
j_call: TRBJ2-5
clone_size: many
v_call: TRBV7-8
cdr3_nt: TGTGCCAGCAGCTTAATGGGGTTAGAGACCCAGTACTTC
cdr3_aa: CASSLMGLETQYF

d_call: .
j_call: TRBJ2-1
clone_size: .
v_call: TRBV18
cdr3_nt: TGTGCCAGCTCACCCAGTCAGGGGTGGAATGAGCAGTTCTTC
cdr3_aa: CASSPSQGWNEQFF

d_call: .
j_call: TRBJ2-1
clone_size: .
v_call: TRBV9
cdr3_nt: TGTGCCAGCAGTCCAAAGGCGGGGACGGTCCACAATGAGCAGTTCTTC
cdr3_aa: CASSPKAGTVHNEQFF

d_call: TRBD1
j_call: TRBJ1-5
clone_size: few
v_call: TRBV6-2/TRBV6-3
cdr3_nt: TGTGCCAGCAGTTACTCATACGGGACAGGCAGACCTAATCAGCCCCAGCATTTT
cdr3_aa: CASSYSYGTGRPNQPQHF

d_call: .
j_call: TRBJ2-2
clone_size: .
v_call: TRBV30
cdr3_nt: TGTGCCCGCGAATTTAACCCGGACACCGGGGAGCTGTTTTTT
cdr3_aa: CAREFNPDTGELFF

d_call: .
j_call: TRBJ2-1
clone_size: .
v_call: TRBV18
cdr3_nt: TGTGCCAGCTCACCAATTGATGTTTTGGGCAATGAGCAGTTCTTC
cdr3_aa: CASSPIDVLGNEQFF

d_call: .
j_call: TRBJ2-2
clone_size: once
v_call: TRBV5-1
cdr3_nt: TGCGCCAGCAGCTTGGCTCCAGACTCGGGCACCGGGGAGCTGTTTTTT
cdr3_aa: CASSLAPDSGTGELFF